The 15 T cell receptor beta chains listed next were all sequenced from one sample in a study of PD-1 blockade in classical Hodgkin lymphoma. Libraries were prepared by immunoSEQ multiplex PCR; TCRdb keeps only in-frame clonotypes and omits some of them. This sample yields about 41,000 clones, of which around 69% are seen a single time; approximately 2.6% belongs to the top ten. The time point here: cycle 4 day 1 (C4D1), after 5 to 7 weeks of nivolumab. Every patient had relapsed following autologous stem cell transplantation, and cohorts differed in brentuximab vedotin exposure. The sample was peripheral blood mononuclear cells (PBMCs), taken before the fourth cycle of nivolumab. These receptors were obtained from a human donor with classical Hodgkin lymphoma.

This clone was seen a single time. CDR3 DNA: TGTGCCAGCAGCCGCCAGAACTATGGCTACACCTTC. As protein: CASSRQNYGYTF. V is TRBV28 and J is TRBJ1-2; D not certain. The V and J ends lost 6 bases and 2 bases respectively, with 7 bases between them. Per germline, CDR1 MDHEN and CDR2 SYDVKM. The CDR3 length is 12 residues.

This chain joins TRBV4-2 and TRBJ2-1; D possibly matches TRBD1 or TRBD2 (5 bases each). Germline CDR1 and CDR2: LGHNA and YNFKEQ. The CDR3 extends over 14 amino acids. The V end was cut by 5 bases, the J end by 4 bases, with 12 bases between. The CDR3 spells CASSGWDVYNEQFF. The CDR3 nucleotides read TGTGCCAGCAGCGGGTGGGACGTATACAATGAGCAGTTCTTC.

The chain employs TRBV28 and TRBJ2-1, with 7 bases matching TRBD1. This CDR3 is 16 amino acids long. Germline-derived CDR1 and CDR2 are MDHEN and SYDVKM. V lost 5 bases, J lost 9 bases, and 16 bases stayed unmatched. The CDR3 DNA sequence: TGTGCCAGCAGTGACCCGACAGGGCTTTCTCCATTTGAGCAGTTCTTC. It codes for CASSDPTGLSPFEQFF.

This chain's CDR3 is CASSKLAGGSTGELFF. The CDR3 region has the DNA TGTGCCAGCAGCAAACTAGCGGGGGGCTCCACCGGGGAGCTGTTTTTT. This chain links TRBV7-6 with TRBJ2-2, with TRBD2 matching 12 bases. The V segment lost 5 bases and the J segment 4 bases; nucleotides outside the gene matches: 5. The CDR3 length is 16 residues. Germline V CDR1 and CDR2: SGHVS, FNYEAQ. Drawing the rest from reference TRBV7-6 and TRBJ2-2, the complete variable domain is GAGVSQSPRYKVTKRGQDVALRCDPISGHVSLYWYRQALGQGPEFLTYFNYEAQQDKSGLPNDRFSAERPEGSISTLTIQRTEQRDSAMYRCASSKLAGGSTGELFFGEGSRLTVL.

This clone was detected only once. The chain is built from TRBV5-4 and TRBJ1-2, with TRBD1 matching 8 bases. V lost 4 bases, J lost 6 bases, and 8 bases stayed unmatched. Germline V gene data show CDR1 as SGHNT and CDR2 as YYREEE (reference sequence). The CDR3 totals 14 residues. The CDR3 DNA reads TGTGCCAGCAGCCGTTCGGCAGGGGGCGATGGCTACACCTTC. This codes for CASSRSAGGDGYTF.

For the CDR3, the DNA is TGTGCCAGCAGCTCAATAGGGGAGCAGTACTTC. Translated: CASSSIGEQYF. V is TRBV6-5 and J is TRBJ2-7; D unclear. Germline lookup yields CDR1 MNHEY and CDR2 SVGAGI. Between the trimmed V and J ends, which lost 6 bases and 7 bases, there was a span of 10 bases. The CDR3 consists of 11 residues.

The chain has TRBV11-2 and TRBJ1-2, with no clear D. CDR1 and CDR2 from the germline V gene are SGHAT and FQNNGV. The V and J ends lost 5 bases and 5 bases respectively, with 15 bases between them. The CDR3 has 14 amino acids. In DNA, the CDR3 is TGTGCCAGCAGCGCCGAGGGAGGATTTTATGGCTACACCTTC. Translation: CASSAEGGFYGYTF.

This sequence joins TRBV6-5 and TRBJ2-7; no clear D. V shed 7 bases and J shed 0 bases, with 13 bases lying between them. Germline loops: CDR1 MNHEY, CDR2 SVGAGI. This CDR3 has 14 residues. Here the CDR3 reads CASKEQRSSYEQYF. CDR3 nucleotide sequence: TGTGCCAGCAAGGAACAGAGGAGCTCCTACGAGCAGTACTTC.

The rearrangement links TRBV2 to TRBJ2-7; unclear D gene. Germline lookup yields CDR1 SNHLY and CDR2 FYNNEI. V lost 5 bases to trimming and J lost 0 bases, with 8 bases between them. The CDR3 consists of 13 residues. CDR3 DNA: TGTGCCAGCAGTCGAGACAACTCCTACGAGCAGTACTTC. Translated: CASSRDNSYEQYF.

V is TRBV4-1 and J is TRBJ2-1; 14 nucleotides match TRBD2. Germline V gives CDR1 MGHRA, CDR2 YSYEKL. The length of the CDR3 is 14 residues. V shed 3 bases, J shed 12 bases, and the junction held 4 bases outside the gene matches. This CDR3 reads CASSQGLAGAGQFF. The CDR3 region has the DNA TGCGCCAGCAGCCAGGGACTAGCGGGGGCCGGGCAGTTCTTC.

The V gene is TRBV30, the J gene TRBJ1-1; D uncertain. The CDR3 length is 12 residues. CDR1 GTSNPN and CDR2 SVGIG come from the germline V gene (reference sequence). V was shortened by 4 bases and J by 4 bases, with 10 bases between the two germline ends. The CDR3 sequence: CAWIPGRTEAFF. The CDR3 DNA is TGTGCCTGGATACCAGGACGCACTGAAGCTTTCTTT. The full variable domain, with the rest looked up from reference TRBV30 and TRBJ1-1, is SQTIHQWPATLVQPVGSPLSLECTVEGTSNPNLYWYRQAAGRGLQLLFYSVGIGQISSEVPQNLSASRPQDRQFILSSKKLLLSDSGFYLCAWIPGRTEAFFGQGTRLTVV.

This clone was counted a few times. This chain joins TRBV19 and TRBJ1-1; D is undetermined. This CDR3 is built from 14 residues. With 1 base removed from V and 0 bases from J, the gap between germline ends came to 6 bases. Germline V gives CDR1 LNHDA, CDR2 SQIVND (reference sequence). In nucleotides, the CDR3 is TGTGCCAGTAGTATAGCTGCTATGAACACTGAAGCTTTCTTT. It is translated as CASSIAAMNTEAFF.

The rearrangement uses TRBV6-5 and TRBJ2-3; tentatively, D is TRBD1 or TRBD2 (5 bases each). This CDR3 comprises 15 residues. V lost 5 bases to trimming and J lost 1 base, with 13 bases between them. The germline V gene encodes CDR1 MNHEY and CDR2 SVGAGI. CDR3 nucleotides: TGTGCCAGCAGTCGACAGTTGAGGGGCACAGATACGCAGTATTTT. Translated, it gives CASSRQLRGTDTQYF.

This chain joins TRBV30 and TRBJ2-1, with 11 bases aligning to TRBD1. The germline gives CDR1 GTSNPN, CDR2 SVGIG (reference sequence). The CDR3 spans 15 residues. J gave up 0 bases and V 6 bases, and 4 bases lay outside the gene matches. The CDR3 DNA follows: TGTGCCTGCTCCGGGACAGGGGGCTCCTACAATGAGCAGTTCTTC. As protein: CACSGTGGSYNEQFF.

The CDR3 sequence is CAWSVPSGGDTGELFF. The CDR3, as DNA: TGTGCCTGGAGTGTACCTAGCGGGGGGGACACCGGGGAGCTGTTTTTT. V and J are TRBV30 and TRBJ2-2, with 12 bases fitting TRBD2. The CDR3 is 16 amino acids. With 0 bases clipped from V and 3 bases from J, the junction kept 2 bases outside the gene matches. Germline V gives CDR1 GTSNPN, CDR2 SVGIG (reference sequence).